What follows are 9 T cell receptor beta chains derived from one specimen sequenced in a study of T-cell reconstitution after alpha-beta-depleted transplantation in children. The TCRbeta library incorporated unique molecular identifiers. TCRdb reanalysed the PCR reads using MiXCR and keeps one entry per CDR3 protein. Counted here are around 490,000 distinct CDR3 sequences, 10% to 12% occurring once; the ten biggest clones make up 12% to 15%. The source material was PBMCs, mostly from graft donor cells, sampled 180 days after TCRalphabeta/CD19-depleted stem cell transplant. The receptors originated from a female patient aged 2 to 10 who had a stem cell transplant for aplastic anemia, so the T cells may come from the graft donor.

V usage is TRBV20-1 and J usage is TRBJ2-7; D ambiguous. The CDR3 totals 14 residues. With 0 bases removed from V and 2 bases from J, the gap between germline ends came to 11 bases. Germline CDR1 reads DFQATT; CDR2 reads SNEGSKA (reference sequence). DNA for the CDR3: TGCAGTGCTAGAGATCTGAACAGTCCCTACGAGCAGTACGTC. The encoded protein is CSARDLNSPYEQYV.

This chain connects TRBV4-2 to TRBJ1-5, with a tentative D call TRBD1 (5 bases). The CDR3 totals 15 residues. The V end lost 0 bases, the J end lost 4 bases, and 10 bases lay between the germline ends. CDR1 LGHNA and CDR2 YNFKEQ come from the germline V gene. The CDR3 spells CASSQDGWGNQPQHF. CDR3 sequence (DNA): TGTGCCAGCAGCCAAGACGGGTGGGGGAATCAGCCCCAGCATTTT.

The CDR3 bases are TGCAGTGCTCAGGGTGTATTGGATTCACCCCTCCACTTT. As protein: CSAQGVLDSPLHF. The chain has TRBV20-1 and TRBJ1-6; perhaps TRBD1 as D (5 bases). CDR1 and CDR2 from the germline V gene are DFQATT and SNEGSKA (reference sequence). This CDR3 is 13 amino acids long. V dropped 5 bases and J dropped 8 bases, with 13 bases sitting between them.

For this clonotype: Just one base apart from a much larger clone, this may be a read error. The chain uses TRBV9 and TRBJ2-1; TRBD2 matches 13 bases. Germline V gives CDR1 SGDLS, CDR2 YYNGEE. The V gene end was trimmed by 2 bases and the J gene end by 6 bases; junction bases not matched to a gene: 5. This CDR3 comprises 16 residues. CDR3 loop: CASSVGTSGAFNEQFF. Here the CDR3 DNA reads TGTGCCAGCAGCGTTGGGACTAGCGGGGCCTTCAATGAGCAGTTCTTC.

There are many counts of this clonotype. The chain has TRBV5-1 and TRBJ2-7, with TRBD1 matching 10 bases. The CDR3 sequence is 14 residues long. The germline CDR1 and CDR2 sequences are SGHRS and YFSETQ. The V segment lost 2 bases and the J segment 4 bases; nucleotides outside the gene matches: 3. CDR3 residues: CASSLRQGAYEQYV. The CDR3 DNA sequence: TGCGCCAGCAGCTTACGACAGGGGGCTTACGAGCAGTACGTC.

Only a few counts were recorded for this clonotype. The gene calls are TRBV6-2 or TRBV6-3 and TRBJ1-5; 9 bases map to TRBD1. The V gene's germline CDR1 is MNHEY and CDR2 SVGEGT. With V trimmed by 6 bases and J by 7 bases, 10 bases remained unmatched. This CDR3 is 15 amino acids long. CDR3 loop: CASSRRDRAGQPQHF. The CDR3 region has the DNA TGTGCCAGCAGCAGAAGGGACAGGGCCGGCCAGCCCCAGCATTTT.

The V gene is TRBV27, the J gene TRBJ1-6; 7 bases are shared with TRBD1. CDR1 MNHEY and CDR2 SMNVEV come from the germline V gene (reference sequence). Trimming at V came to 3 bases and at J to 4 bases, leaving 3 bases not matched to a gene. The CDR3 runs to 15 residues. CDR3 DNA sequence: TGTGCCAGCAGTTTGACAGGGACATATAATTCACCCCTCCACTTT. Translating it yields CASSLTGTYNSPLHF.

The genes are TRBV7-6 and TRBJ2-5; a possible D gene is TRBD2 (6 bases). CDR3 size: 17 residues. CDR1 and CDR2 (germline): SGHVS, FNYEAQ. V lost 4 bases and J 2 bases, leaving 20 bases between the germline ends. The CDR3 bases are TGTGCCAGCAGCTCACGGCTACCGGGACTTCTTCAAGAGACCCAGTACTTC. Translated: CASSSRLPGLLQETQYF.

This chain links TRBV7-2 with TRBJ2-2, with TRBD1 matching over 7 bases. Germline loops: CDR1 SGHTA, CDR2 FQGNSA. The trim removed 6 bases at V and 6 bases at J, leaving 10 bases unmatched. The CDR3 is made up of 15 amino acids. Here the CDR3 reads CASSTLGTGAGELFF. In DNA, the CDR3 is TGTGCCAGCAGTACCCTCGGTACAGGGGCCGGGGAGCTGTTTTTT.